This TCR beta chain was retrieved from a study of shared clonotypes between healthy human individuals (dated by TCRdb to the early 2020s). Broadly, across the study: The cohort comprised a couple of women and a few men aged 18 to 49 years. For each donor, CD4 naive and CD4 memory were each run on three plates, CD8 naive on two plates, and CD8 memory on one plate. The study deeply sequenced blood TCR repertoires of roughly five healthy adults to estimate repertoire size and the extent of clonotype sharing between individuals. To increase sequencing depth and limit assay-specific biases, TCR repertoire library preparation and sequencing were carried out by different laboratories using diverse techniques. Per donor, leukapheresis produced somewhere between about 0.94 and 8.9 billion PBMCs. The study at large found these results: Only blood was sampled, and tissue TCR repertoires likely differ from those in blood. Incomplete sequencing was indicated by rarefaction of sorted-subset datasets, despite the large sequencing depth. Across a few donors, about 4.5% of naive CD4, over 3% of naive CD8, 2% to 2.5% of memory CD4, and approximately 0.4% of memory CD8 clonotypes were shared. Because the study included a small number of donors, the genetic and exposure-history diversity represented was limited. Larger estimated clonotype richness was generally found for naive subsets than for memory subsets. Compared with non-shared clonotypes, clonotypes shared by all four sorted-subset donors had higher generation probabilities. Pairwise subsampling led to the expectation that sequencing depth would affect the degree of clonotype sharing among donors.

There are a few counts of this clone. Its antigen is unknown. No clone much larger than this one lies a single base away; base qualities are absent. Using the deep immunoSEQ assay, TCR CDR3 regions were amplified from genomic DNA by multiplex PCR. Extracted genomic DNA from each cell subset was spread evenly across all wells of several immunoSEQ 96-well plates, with each plate serving as a replicate. For sorted subsets, approximately 210 ng genomic DNA, equal to tens of thousands of T cell genomes, was loaded into each replicate PCR. Purified libraries were quantified with a Qubit 3.0 fluorometer, sized on a Bioanalyzer 2100, and re-quantified with the KAPA Library Quantification kit. Each immunoSEQ 96-well plate was sequenced on its own single-read 150-cycle Illumina NextSeq 550 flow cell. On the authors' methods: The immunoSEQ output contained only junctional sequences without quality scores, so filtering could not match that applied to full-length reads. Sequences were annotated with PyIR, a Python wrapper for IgBLAST v1.9, and V/J genes and CDR3 were assigned using IMGT germline references. Reads were filtered out if the reads had weak V/J assignments (E-value above 1e-6), no CDR3, stop codons, out-of-frame junctions, or ambiguous translated residues. V3J clonotypes were defined as sequences sharing the same inferred V gene, J gene, and CDR3 amino acid sequence. The percentage overlap between two repertoires was calculated by dividing the number of shared unique clonotypes by the size of the smaller repertoire. Richness of each repertoire was evaluated using RTK rarefaction, the Chao1 estimator, and Recon v2.1 estimates of unobserved clonotypes. For all TCRbeta clonotypes obtained by the gDNA method from several donors, generation probabilities were computed with OLGA. TCRdb limited this immuneACCESS table to in-frame rearrangements with V and J called. A share of clones is missing; checked studies link under half to unresolved V genes, and the rest is unexplained. Clonal size and the V and J genes are those of that table, whereas D and trimming came from the DNA. The sample table holds about 95,000 clones, of which less than 80% were seen once. The leading ten clones occupy approximately 49% of the sample.

Donors were healthy HIV-negative adults with no recently reported acute infections or vaccinations. Only Caucasian adults living in Nashville, Tennessee, USA were represented among the donors. The CD8 memory samples were a combination of magnetically selected CD45RO+ cells and CCR7-negative CD45RA+ effector memory (TemRA) cells. Blood was obtained by leukapheresis, after which PBMCs were separated by Ficoll-Histopaque density gradient centrifugation and cryopreserved in liquid nitrogen vapor phase. Purity and quantity of every magnetically sorted T cell population were checked by analytical flow cytometry. Genomic DNA was isolated from every sorted fraction and measured by UV absorbance on a Nanodrop 2000c. The V end loses 2 bases and the J end loses 4 bases, and a stretch of 9 bases separates them. As encoded in the germline V gene, CDR1 is SGHTA while CDR2 is FQGNSA. Inclusive of the bounding cysteine and phenylalanine, the CDR3 is 14 residues long. The CDR3 DNA has 42 bases and is translated from base 1.

The chain was built from TRBV7-2 and TRBJ1-5; the D gene is unclear. Sequencing was done on a sample of memory CD8+ T cells sorted from blood. The sample's cell subset or site label is to be understood as: CD45RO+ cells pooled with CCR7-negative TemRA cells. This clonotype was sampled from a man aged 25 to 45 in good health. The CDR3 region has the sequence CASSLHQANQPQHF. The sequence in DNA is TGTGCCAGCAGCTTACATCAGGCTAATCAGCCCCAGCATTTT.